Below are 14 T cell receptor beta chains sequenced from a single sample in a study of blood T cell repertoires in COVID-19. This table comes from immunoSEQ multiplex PCR, and its TCRdb copy is limited to in-frame clones, with some not included. The data hold 66,000 or so clones, with about 86% observed a single time. Sequencing was done on a sample of peripheral blood. The receptors shown here come from a man aged 45-65 years with active COVID-19.

The chain employs TRBV6-5 and TRBJ2-7, with TRBD2 matching 12 bases. CDR3 size: 13 residues. The germline V gene encodes CDR1 MNHEY and CDR2 SVGAGI. The V gene end was trimmed by 5 bases and the J gene end by 12 bases; junction bases not matched to a gene: 8. Written as DNA, the CDR3 is TGTGCCAGCAGTCTGACTAGCGGGGGCCCCCGGTACTTC. As protein: CASSLTSGGPRYF.

This chain connects TRBV11-2 to TRBJ2-2, with D tentatively TRBD2 (7 bases). This CDR3 has 16 residues. Germline-derived CDR1 and CDR2 are SGHAT and FQNNGV. V was pared by 5 bases and J by 8 bases, with 21 bases between. The CDR3 DNA reads as TGTGCCAGCAGCCTCGGGGGCGCGGGAGTCCGGGGGGAGCTGTTTTTT. Its translation is CASSLGGAGVRGELFF.

This clone was detected a few times. The gene calls are TRBV7-6 and TRBJ1-6; D call uncertain. V was cut by 5 bases and J by 0 bases, with 11 bases left in between. The CDR3 sequence is 16 residues long. Germline CDR1 reads SGHVS; CDR2 reads FNYEAQ. CDR3 DNA sequence: TGTGCCAGCAGCCCTTCGGGGAGCTCCTATAATTCACCCCTCCACTTT. This translates into CASSPSGSSYNSPLHF.

This rearrangement joins TRBV23-1 to TRBJ1-3, with 8 bases identical to TRBD1. TRBV23-1 is an open reading frame, and its role is uncertain. The CDR3 sequence is 17 residues long. Trimming removed 10 bases from V and 0 bases from J; junction bases left unmatched: 14. CDR3 sequence (DNA): TGCGCCATCCTAGACAGGGGTCACCATATCTCTGGAAACACCATATATTTT. Its translation is CAILDRGHHISGNTIYF.

The chain joins TRBV18 to TRBJ2-1; 10 nucleotides line up with TRBD2. The CDR3 extends over 14 amino acids. Germline V gives CDR1 KGHSH, CDR2 LQKENI. V trimming: 2 bases; J trimming: 6 bases; junction bases outside the gene matches: 1. As DNA, the CDR3 is TGTGCCAGCTCACCAGGACTAGCGGTCAATGAGCAGTTCTTC. This translates into CASSPGLAVNEQFF.

The sample holds a few counts of this clone. This chain joins TRBV19 and TRBJ2-5; the match to TRBD2 covers 8 bases. Germline assignment: CDR1 LNHDA and CDR2 SQIVND (reference sequence). The CDR3 runs to 15 residues. With 6 bases clipped from V and 10 bases from J, the junction kept 16 bases outside the gene matches. The CDR3 DNA reads as TGTGCCAGTAGCGAGATAGCGGGGCCCATAGGGGGCCAGTACTTC. Its translation is CASSEIAGPIGGQYF.

V gene TRBV5-1 combines with J gene TRBJ1-2; TRBD1 is a possible D gene (6 bases). The V and J ends lost 5 bases and 8 bases respectively, with 16 bases between them. This CDR3 spans 13 amino acids. From germline, CDR1 is SGHRS and CDR2 YFSETQ. The CDR3 here is CASSLRGAEGYTF. CDR3 nucleotide sequence: TGCGCCAGCAGTTTGCGGGGGGCCGAGGGCTACACCTTC. Full variable domain (missing parts from reference TRBV5-1 and TRBJ1-2): KAGVTQTPRYLIKTRGQQVTLSCSPISGHRSVSWYQQTPGQGLQFLFEYFSETQRNKGNFPGRFSGRQFSNSRSEMNVSTLELGDSALYLCASSLRGAEGYTFGSGTRLTVV.

This sequence joins TRBV3-1 (or the pseudogene TRBV3-2) and TRBJ2-3; 9 positions agree with TRBD2. Germline V lookup: CDR1 LGHDT, CDR2 YNNKEL (reference sequence). The CDR3 consists of 14 residues. The J segment lost 3 bases and the V segment lost 6 bases, leaving 4 bases of the junction unmatched. DNA for the CDR3: TGTGCCAGCAGAAAGCGGGGGGCGACAGATACGCAGTATTTT. It specifies CASRKRGATDTQYF.

The chain couples TRBV12-3 or TRBV12-4 to TRBJ1-1; tentatively, D is TRBD1 (5 bases). The germline V and J ends were trimmed by 11 bases and 1 base, with 14 bases remaining between them. The CDR3 is made up of 13 amino acids. CDR3: CARRRQQNTEAFF. Here the CDR3 DNA reads TGTGCCCGCCGGAGACAGCAGAACACTGAAGCTTTCTTT.

V gene TRBV9 combines with J gene TRBJ2-1; 8 bases line up with TRBD2. Germline V CDR1 and CDR2: SGDLS, YYNGEE. The CDR3 consists of 16 residues. Germline trimming cut 1 base from V and 0 bases from J; bases unmatched to any gene: 3. The CDR3, as DNA: TGTGCCAGCAGCGTATTAGCGGGGAGCTCCTACAATGAGCAGTTCTTC. This gives the protein CASSVLAGSSYNEQFF. Full variable domain (missing parts from reference TRBV9 and TRBJ2-1): DSGVTQTPKHLITATGQRVTLRCSPRSGDLSVYWYQQSLDQGLQFLIQYYNGEERAKGNILERFSAQQFPDLHSELNLSSLELGDSALYFCASSVLAGSSYNEQFFGPGTRLTVL.

The rearrangement joins TRBV19 to TRBJ1-2, with TRBD1 as a possible D gene (5 bases). Germline V gene lookup returns CDR1 LNHDA and CDR2 SQIVND (reference sequence). CDR3 size: 13 residues. V gave up 3 bases and J gave up 3 bases, with 8 bases separating them. The CDR3 sequence is CASSMQGYYGYTF. The CDR3, as DNA: TGTGCCAGTAGTATGCAGGGATACTATGGCTACACCTTC.

There are a few counts of this clone. The V and J genes are TRBV12-3 or TRBV12-4 and TRBJ2-7, with D perhaps TRBD2 (6 bases). Trimming left V 1 base short and J 6 bases short, with 7 bases between. This CDR3 comprises 12 residues. In DNA form, the CDR3 reads TGTGCCAGCAGTTTAGAGGGAGGCGAGCAGTACTTC. Translated, it gives CASSLEGGEQYF.

This rearrangement joins TRBV11-2 to TRBJ2-7; TRBD2 matches 8 bases. CDR3 length: 16 residues. The J segment lost 1 base and the V segment lost 6 bases, leaving 11 bases of the junction unmatched. The V gene's germline CDR1 is SGHAT and CDR2 FQNNGV. The CDR3 coding sequence is TGTGCCAGCAGTTCAAACGCGGGGGGTCCTTCCTACGAGCAGTACTTC. This encodes CASSSNAGGPSYEQYF.

This clone has just one count. The rearrangement joins TRBV18 to TRBJ1-2, with 8 bases aligning to TRBD1. The CDR3 totals 14 residues. Unmatched junction bases numbered 5, after V lost 5 bases and J lost 3 bases. The germline V gene has CDR1 KGHSH and CDR2 LQKENI. This CDR3 reads CASSTGQGDYGYTF. In nucleotides, the CDR3 is TGTGCCAGCTCAACAGGACAGGGAGACTATGGCTACACCTTC. Full variable domain (rest looked up from reference TRBV18 and TRBJ1-2): NAGVMQNPRHLVRRRGQEARLRCSPMKGHSHVYWYRQLPEEGLKFMVYLQKENIIDESGMPKERFSAEFPKEGPSILRIQQVVRGDSAAYFCASSTGQGDYGYTFGSGTRLTVV.